The 10 T cell receptor beta chains reported below all come from one sample, sequenced in a study of OX40 agonist ivuxolimab in advanced cancers. The library was built by means of the immunoSEQ multiplex PCR assay. In its TCRdb copy, this immuneACCESS table keeps in-frame sequences only and misses some clones. Where compared with another copy, unresolved V genes explain less than half of these, and the others have no known cause. This sample holds some 55,000 clones; 70% to 80% were observed only once. The top ten clones comprise around 4.5% of the sample. The source material was CD4+ or CD8+ T cells sorted from blood, sampled in a trial of the OX40 agonist ivuxolimab. The origin of the receptors is an adult with an advanced solid tumor such as melanoma, head and neck, liver or kidney cancer.

This chain joins TRBV28 and TRBJ1-2; D uncertain. Germline CDR1 is MDHEN and CDR2 is SYDVKM. Trimming removed 3 bases from V and 5 bases from J, with 10 bases in between. The CDR3 spans 13 residues. The chain's CDR3 is CASSLEQIYGYTF. CDR3 coding DNA: TGTGCCAGCAGTTTGGAACAGATATATGGCTACACCTTC.

J is TRBJ1-5 and V is TRBV5-8, with 8 bases that match TRBD1. This CDR3 has 17 residues. Germline values: CDR1 SGHTS, CDR2 YDEGEE. V lost 4 bases, J lost 6 bases, and 15 bases stayed unmatched. The CDR3 region is CASSPAGQGAGGQPQHF. The CDR3, as DNA: TGTGCCAGCAGCCCGGCGGGGCAGGGGGCGGGTGGTCAGCCCCAGCATTTT.

The J gene is TRBJ1-5, the V gene TRBV30, with D tentatively TRBD1 (5 bases). The V gene's germline CDR1 is GTSNPN and CDR2 SVGIG (reference sequence). Trimming took off 2 bases at V and 0 bases at J, with 8 bases between the two ends. This CDR3 region has 14 residues. The CDR3 reads CAWSYGHSNQPQHF. DNA for the CDR3: TGTGCCTGGAGTTATGGACATAGCAATCAGCCCCAGCATTTT.

J is TRBJ1-4 and V is TRBV15; the match to TRBD1 covers 8 bases. After removal of 0 bases from V and 7 bases from J, the junction contained 7 bases not matched to a gene. CDR1 is LNHNV and CDR2 is YYDKDF in the germline V gene (reference sequence). This CDR3 spans 16 amino acids. The CDR3 loop is CATSREQGEVAEKLFF. CDR3 nucleotide sequence: TGTGCCACCAGCAGAGAACAGGGGGAAGTCGCTGAAAAACTGTTTTTT.

The chain links TRBV7-2 to TRBJ1-5; D possibly corresponds to TRBD1 (5 bases). The CDR3 has 15 amino acids. Trimming took 5 bases from V and 2 from J, leaving 13 bases between them. Germline values: CDR1 SGHTA, CDR2 FQGNSA. CDR3 DNA sequence: TGTGCCAGCAGCCCATCGGGAGGGGGCAATCAGCCCCAGCATTTT. This translates into CASSPSGGGNQPQHF.

This sequence joins TRBV7-8 and TRBJ1-2, with 7 bases identical to TRBD1. The V gene's germline CDR1 is SGHVS and CDR2 FQNEAQ. The CDR3 totals 14 residues. V shed 3 bases and J 4 bases; nucleotides not matched to a gene: 5. This chain's CDR3 is CASSLTGKSYGYTF. CDR3 in DNA: TGTGCCAGCAGCTTGACAGGGAAGAGCTATGGCTACACCTTC.

A few counts support this clone. This chain joins TRBV6-1 and TRBJ1-1; the D gene is possibly TRBD1 (6 bases). V lost 2 bases, J lost 10 bases, and 14 bases lay in between. The germline gives CDR1 MNHNS, CDR2 SASEGT. The CDR3 totals 13 residues. The CDR3 region is CASSEWGGGGAFF. The CDR3 region has the DNA TGTGCCAGCAGTGAATGGGGAGGGGGGGGAGCTTTCTTT.

In its sample, this clone ranks as medium-sized. This rearrangement joins TRBV12-5 to TRBJ1-1; D uncertain. Trimming removed 5 bases at V and 3 bases at J, with 10 bases between. The CDR3 has 13 amino acids. Per the germline V gene, CDR1 is LGHNT and CDR2 is FRNRAP. This CDR3 is CASGTAQDTEAFF. The DNA of the CDR3 is TGTGCTAGTGGTACCGCCCAGGACACTGAAGCTTTCTTT.

This clone was picked up a small number of times. V and J are TRBV5-6 and TRBJ1-2; 8 nucleotides align to TRBD1. The CDR3 has 13 residues. Germline assignment: CDR1 SGHDT and CDR2 YYEEEE. With 2 bases clipped from V and 8 bases from J, the junction kept 5 bases outside the gene matches. The CDR3 nucleotides are TGTGCCAGCAGCTTTTCTGGGACAGGCGGCTACACCTTC. Translation gives CASSFSGTGGYTF.

The chain employs TRBV29-1 and TRBJ2-3, with TRBD2 identical over 8 bases. The V and J ends lost 3 bases and 2 bases, in that order; junction bases with no gene match: 7. The length of the CDR3 is 15 residues. Germline loops: CDR1 SQVTM, CDR2 ANQGSEA. The DNA for the CDR3 is TGCAGCGTTGACCCTGGACTAGCCCCCACAGATACGCAGTATTTT. Amino acid sequence: CSVDPGLAPTDTQYF.